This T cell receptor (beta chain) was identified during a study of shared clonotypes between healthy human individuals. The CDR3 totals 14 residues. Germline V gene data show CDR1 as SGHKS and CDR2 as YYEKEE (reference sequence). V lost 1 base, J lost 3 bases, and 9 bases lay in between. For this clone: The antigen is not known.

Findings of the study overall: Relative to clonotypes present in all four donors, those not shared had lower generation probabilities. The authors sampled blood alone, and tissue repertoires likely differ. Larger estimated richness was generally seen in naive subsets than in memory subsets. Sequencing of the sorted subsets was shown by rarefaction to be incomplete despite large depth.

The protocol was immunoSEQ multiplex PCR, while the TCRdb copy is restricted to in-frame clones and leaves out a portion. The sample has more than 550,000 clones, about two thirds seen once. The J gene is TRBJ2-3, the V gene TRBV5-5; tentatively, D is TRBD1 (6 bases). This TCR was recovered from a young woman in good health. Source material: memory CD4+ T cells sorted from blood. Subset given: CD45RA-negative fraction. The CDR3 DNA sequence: TGTGCCAGCAGCTTGAACAGGGATACAGATACGCAGTATTTT. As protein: CASSLNRDTDTQYF.